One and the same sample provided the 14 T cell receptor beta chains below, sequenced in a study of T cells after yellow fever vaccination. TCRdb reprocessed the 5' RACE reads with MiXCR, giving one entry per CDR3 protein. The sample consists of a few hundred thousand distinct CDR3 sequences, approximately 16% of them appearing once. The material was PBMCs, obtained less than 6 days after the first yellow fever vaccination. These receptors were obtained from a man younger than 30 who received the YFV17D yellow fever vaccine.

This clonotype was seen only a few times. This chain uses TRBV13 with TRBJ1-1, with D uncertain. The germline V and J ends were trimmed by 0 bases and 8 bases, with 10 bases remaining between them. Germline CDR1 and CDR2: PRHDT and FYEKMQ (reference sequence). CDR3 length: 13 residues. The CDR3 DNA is TGTGCCAGCAGCTTAGGGGGGAGTTTGGAAGCTTTCTTT. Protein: CASSLGGSLEAFF.

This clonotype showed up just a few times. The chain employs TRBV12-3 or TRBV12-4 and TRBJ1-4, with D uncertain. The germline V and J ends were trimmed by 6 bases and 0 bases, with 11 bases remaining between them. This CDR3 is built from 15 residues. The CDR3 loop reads CASRSSGSTNEKLFF. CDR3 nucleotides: TGTGCCAGCAGGTCATCAGGATCAACTAATGAAAAACTGTTTTTT.

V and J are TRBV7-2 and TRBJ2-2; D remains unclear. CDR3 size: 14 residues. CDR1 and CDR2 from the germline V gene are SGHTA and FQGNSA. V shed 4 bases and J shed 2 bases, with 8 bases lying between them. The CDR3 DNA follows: TGTGCCAGCAGCTACGAGAGAAACACCGGGGAGCTGTTTTTT. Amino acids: CASSYERNTGELFF.

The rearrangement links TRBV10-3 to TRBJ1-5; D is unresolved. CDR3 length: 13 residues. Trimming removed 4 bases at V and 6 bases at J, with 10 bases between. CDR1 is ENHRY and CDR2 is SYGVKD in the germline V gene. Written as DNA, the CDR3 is TGTGCCATCAGTGTGGAGGAGAGTCAGCCCCAGCATTTT. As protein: CAISVEESQPQHF.

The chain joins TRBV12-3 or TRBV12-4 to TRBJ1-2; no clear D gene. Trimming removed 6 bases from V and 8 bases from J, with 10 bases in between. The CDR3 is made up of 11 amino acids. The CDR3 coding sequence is TGTGCCAGCAGAAACCGGCGGGGCTACACCTTC. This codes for CASRNRRGYTF.

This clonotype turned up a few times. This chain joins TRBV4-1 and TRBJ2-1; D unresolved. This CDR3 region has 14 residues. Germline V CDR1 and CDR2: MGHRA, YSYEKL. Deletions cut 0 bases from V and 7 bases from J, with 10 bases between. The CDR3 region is CASSQDLSSNEQFF. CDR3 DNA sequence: TGCGCCAGCAGCCAAGATCTATCCTCGAATGAGCAGTTCTTC.

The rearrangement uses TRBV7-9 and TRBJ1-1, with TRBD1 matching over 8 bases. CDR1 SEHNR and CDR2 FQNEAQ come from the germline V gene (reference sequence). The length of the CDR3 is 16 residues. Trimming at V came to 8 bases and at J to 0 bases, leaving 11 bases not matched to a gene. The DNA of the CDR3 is TGTGCCAGCTGGGGGGGGACAGGTAATTTGAACACTGAAGCTTTCTTT. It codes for CASWGGTGNLNTEAFF. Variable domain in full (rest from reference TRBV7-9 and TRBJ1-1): DTGVSQNPRHKITKRGQNVTFRCDPISEHNRLYWYRQTLGQGPEFLTYFQNEAQLEKSRLLSDRFSAERPKGSFSTLEIQRTEQGDSAMYLCASWGGTGNLNTEAFFGQGTRLTVV.

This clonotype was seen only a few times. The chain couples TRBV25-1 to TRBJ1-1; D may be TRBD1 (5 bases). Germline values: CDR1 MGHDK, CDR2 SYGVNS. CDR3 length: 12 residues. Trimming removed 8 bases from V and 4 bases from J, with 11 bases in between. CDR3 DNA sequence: TGTGCCAGCGGACGGGGGAGCACTGAAGCTTTCTTT. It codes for CASGRGSTEAFF.

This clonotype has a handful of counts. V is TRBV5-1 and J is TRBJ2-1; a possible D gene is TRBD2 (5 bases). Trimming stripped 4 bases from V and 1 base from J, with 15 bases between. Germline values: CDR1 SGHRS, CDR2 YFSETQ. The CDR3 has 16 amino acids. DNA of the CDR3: TGCGCCAGCAGCCTTCTCGCCTCGGGGTCCTACAATGAGCAGTTCTTC. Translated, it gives CASSLLASGSYNEQFF.

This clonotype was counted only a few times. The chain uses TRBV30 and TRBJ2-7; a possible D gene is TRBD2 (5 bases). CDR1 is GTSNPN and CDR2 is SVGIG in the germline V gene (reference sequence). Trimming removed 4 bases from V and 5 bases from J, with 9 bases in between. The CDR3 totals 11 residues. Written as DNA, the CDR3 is TGTGCCTGGACTAGCTGGGACGAGCAGTACTTC. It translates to CAWTSWDEQYF.

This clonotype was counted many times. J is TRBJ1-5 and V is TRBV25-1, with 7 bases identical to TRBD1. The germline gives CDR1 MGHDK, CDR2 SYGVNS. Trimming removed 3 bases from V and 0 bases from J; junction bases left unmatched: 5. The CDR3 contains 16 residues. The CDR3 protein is CASSDGRQGSNQPQHF. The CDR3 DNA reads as TGTGCCAGCAGTGATGGGCGACAGGGTAGCAATCAGCCCCAGCATTTT.

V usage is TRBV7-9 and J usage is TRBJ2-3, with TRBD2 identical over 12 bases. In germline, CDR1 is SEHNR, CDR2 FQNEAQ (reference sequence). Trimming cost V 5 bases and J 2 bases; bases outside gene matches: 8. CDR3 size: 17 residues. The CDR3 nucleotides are TGTGCCAGCAGCCGCCGGACTAGCGGGGCACTCACAGATACGCAGTATTTT. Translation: CASSRRTSGALTDTQYF.

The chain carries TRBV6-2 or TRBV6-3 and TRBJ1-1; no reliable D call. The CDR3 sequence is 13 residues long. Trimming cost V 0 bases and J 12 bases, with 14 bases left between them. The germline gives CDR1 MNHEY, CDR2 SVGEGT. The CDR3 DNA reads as TGTGCCAGCAGTTACTCCGGAGTAGGGTTGCCTTTCTTT. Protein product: CASSYSGVGLPFF.

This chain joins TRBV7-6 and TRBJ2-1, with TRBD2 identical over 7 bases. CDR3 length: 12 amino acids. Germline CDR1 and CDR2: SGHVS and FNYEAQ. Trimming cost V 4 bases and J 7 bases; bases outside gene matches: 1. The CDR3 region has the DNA TGTGCCAGCAGCTGGGAGGGGAATGAGCAGTTCTTC. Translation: CASSWEGNEQFF. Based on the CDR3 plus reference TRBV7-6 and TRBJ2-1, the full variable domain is GAGVSQSPRYKVTKRGQDVALRCDPISGHVSLYWYRQALGQGPEFLTYFNYEAQQDKSGLPNDRFSAERPEGSISTLTIQRTEQRDSAMYRCASSWEGNEQFFGPGTRLTVL.